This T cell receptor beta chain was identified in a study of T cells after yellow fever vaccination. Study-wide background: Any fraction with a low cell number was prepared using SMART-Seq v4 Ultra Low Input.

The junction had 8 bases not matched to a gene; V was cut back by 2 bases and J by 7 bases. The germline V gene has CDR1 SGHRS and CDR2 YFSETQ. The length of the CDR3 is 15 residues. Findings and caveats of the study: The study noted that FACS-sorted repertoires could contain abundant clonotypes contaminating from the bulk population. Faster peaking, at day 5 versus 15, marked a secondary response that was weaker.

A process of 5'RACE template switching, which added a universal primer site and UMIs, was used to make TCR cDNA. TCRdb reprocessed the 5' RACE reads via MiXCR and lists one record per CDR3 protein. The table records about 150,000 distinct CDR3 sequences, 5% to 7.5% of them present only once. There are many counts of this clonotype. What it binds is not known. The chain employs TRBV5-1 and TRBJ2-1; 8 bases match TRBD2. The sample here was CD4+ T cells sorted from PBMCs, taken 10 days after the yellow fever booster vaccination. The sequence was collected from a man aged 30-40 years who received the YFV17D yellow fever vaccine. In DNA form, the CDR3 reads TGCGCCAGCAGCTTAGGCGGGAGGACTGAAAATGAGCAGTTCTTC. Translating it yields CASSLGGRTENEQFF.